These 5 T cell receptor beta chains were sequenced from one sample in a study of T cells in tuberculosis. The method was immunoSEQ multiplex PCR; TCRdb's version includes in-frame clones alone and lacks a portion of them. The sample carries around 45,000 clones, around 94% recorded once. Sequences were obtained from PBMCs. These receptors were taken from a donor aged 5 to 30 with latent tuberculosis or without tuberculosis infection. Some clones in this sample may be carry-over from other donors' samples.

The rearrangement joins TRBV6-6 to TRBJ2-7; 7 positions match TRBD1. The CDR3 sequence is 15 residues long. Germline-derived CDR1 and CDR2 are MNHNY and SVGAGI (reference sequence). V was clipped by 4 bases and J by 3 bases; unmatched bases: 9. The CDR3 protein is CASSSRDRVFYEQYF. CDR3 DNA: TGTGCCAGCAGTTCTCGCGACAGGGTATTCTACGAGCAGTACTTC.

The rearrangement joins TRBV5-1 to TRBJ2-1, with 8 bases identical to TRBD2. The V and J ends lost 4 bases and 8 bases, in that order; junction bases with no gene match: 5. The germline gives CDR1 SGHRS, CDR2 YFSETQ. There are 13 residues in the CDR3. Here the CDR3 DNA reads TGCGCCAGCAGCCTTAGCGGGAATGATGAGCAGTTCTTC. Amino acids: CASSLSGNDEQFF. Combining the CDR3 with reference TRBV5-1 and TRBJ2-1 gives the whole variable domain KAGVTQTPRYLIKTRGQQVTLSCSPISGHRSVSWYQQTPGQGLQFLFEYFSETQRNKGNFPGRFSGRQFSNSRSEMNVSTLELGDSALYLCASSLSGNDEQFFGPGTRLTVL.

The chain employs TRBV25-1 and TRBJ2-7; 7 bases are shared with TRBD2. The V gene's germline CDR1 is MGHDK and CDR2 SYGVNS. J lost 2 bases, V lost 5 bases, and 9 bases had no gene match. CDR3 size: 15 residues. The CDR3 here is CASSPSASGPYEQYF. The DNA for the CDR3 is TGTGCCAGCAGTCCCTCGGCTAGCGGACCCTACGAGCAGTACTTC.

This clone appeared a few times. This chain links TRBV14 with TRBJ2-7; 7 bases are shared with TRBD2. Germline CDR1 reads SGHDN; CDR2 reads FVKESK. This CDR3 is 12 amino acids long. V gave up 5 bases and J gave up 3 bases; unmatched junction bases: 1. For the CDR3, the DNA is TGTGCCAGCAGCTGGACTAGCTACGAGCAGTACTTC. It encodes CASSWTSYEQYF.

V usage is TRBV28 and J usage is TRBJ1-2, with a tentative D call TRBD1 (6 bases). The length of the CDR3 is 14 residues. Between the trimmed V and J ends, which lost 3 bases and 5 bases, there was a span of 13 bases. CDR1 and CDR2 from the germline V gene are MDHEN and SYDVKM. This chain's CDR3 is CASSFQGIGYGYTF. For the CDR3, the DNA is TGTGCCAGCAGTTTCCAGGGGATCGGGTATGGCTACACCTTC.